These 28 T cell receptor beta chains originate from one sample sequenced in a study of blood T cell repertoires in COVID-19. TCRdb's table, derived via immunoSEQ multiplex PCR, lists solely in-frame clones and lacks some. The profile shows more than 200,000 clones, around nine tenths of them singletons. Sequencing was performed on peripheral blood. These receptor sequences come from a man younger than 40 with active or convalescent COVID-19.

The chain has TRBV5-6 and TRBJ2-1; 8 bases fit TRBD1. This CDR3 contains 16 residues. Germline lookup yields CDR1 SGHDT and CDR2 YYEEEE. J gave up 6 bases and V 3 bases, and 11 bases lay outside the gene matches. CDR3: CASSSDRGKFANEQFF. CDR3 bases: TGTGCCAGCAGCTCCGACAGGGGTAAATTTGCCAATGAGCAGTTCTTC.

The chain recombines TRBV6-5 with TRBJ2-6; D not certain. V dropped 6 bases and J dropped 2 bases, with 11 bases sitting between them. The CDR3 spans 15 residues. Per germline, CDR1 MNHEY and CDR2 SVGAGI. CDR3: CASRTNGAGANVLTF. CDR3 DNA: TGTGCCAGCAGGACCAACGGAGCTGGGGCCAACGTCCTGACTTTC.

In the case of this clone: At the DNA level, this CDR3 is encoded by other sequences in the same sample as well. The chain couples TRBV20-1 to TRBJ2-1, with D possibly being TRBD2 (6 bases). V lost 6 bases, J lost 7 bases, and 10 bases lay in between. The CDR3 has 11 amino acids. Germline-derived CDR1 and CDR2 are DFQATT and SNEGSKA (reference sequence). The CDR3 nucleotides are TGCAGTGCCGCCCGGGGGAATGAGCAGTTCTTC. Amino acid sequence: CSAARGNEQFF.

This clone was seen more than once but under ten times. The chain employs TRBV7-9 and TRBJ1-3, with D possibly TRBD1 on 6 matching bases. The CDR3 contains 16 residues. V lost 8 bases and J lost 0, with 17 bases in between. Germline-derived CDR1 and CDR2 are SEHNR and FQNEAQ (reference sequence). The chain's CDR3 is CASGRNRANSGNTIYF. For the CDR3, the DNA is TGTGCCAGCGGCCGAAACAGGGCTAACTCTGGAAACACCATATATTTT. The variable domain in full, with the rest retrieved from reference TRBV7-9 and TRBJ1-3, is DTGVSQNPRHKITKRGQNVTFRCDPISEHNRLYWYRQTLGQGPEFLTYFQNEAQLEKSRLLSDRFSAERPKGSFSTLEIQRTEQGDSAMYLCASGRNRANSGNTIYFGEGSWLTVV.

The chain employs TRBV27 and TRBJ1-1; no firm D call. Between the trimmed V and J ends, which lost 2 bases and 1 base, there was a span of 8 bases. The germline CDR1 and CDR2 sequences are MNHEY and SMNVEV (reference sequence). This CDR3 contains 14 residues. The CDR3 DNA sequence: TGTGCCAGCAGTTTAACAGAGTCGAACACTGAAGCTTTCTTT. Residues: CASSLTESNTEAFF.

V gene TRBV4-2 combines with J gene TRBJ1-6, with 9 bases matching TRBD1. Germline V gives CDR1 LGHNA, CDR2 YNFKEQ. The CDR3 extends over 15 amino acids. The V gene end was trimmed by 3 bases and the J gene end by 5 bases; junction bases not matched to a gene: 2. DNA for the CDR3: TGTGCCAGCAGCCAGGGGACAGGGAATAATTCACCCCTCCACTTT. Its translation: CASSQGTGNNSPLHF.

The chain combines TRBV5-6 with TRBJ2-1; TRBD2 aligns across 14 bases. The CDR3 length is 18 residues. Germline-derived CDR1 and CDR2 are SGHDT and YYEEEE. The J segment lost 5 bases and the V segment lost 0 bases, leaving 7 bases of the junction unmatched. CDR3 bases: TGTGCCAGCAGCTTGGTGCCCCCGGGACTAGCGGGGGACAATGAGCAGTTCTTC. Amino acid sequence: CASSLVPPGLAGDNEQFF.

The sample holds one count of this clone. The genes are TRBV5-1 and TRBJ2-2, with TRBD2 as a possible D gene (5 bases). V shed 0 bases and J shed 13 bases, with 16 bases lying between them. The germline CDR1 and CDR2 sequences are SGHRS and YFSETQ. The CDR3 spans 14 residues. CDR3 residues: CASSLDPTGGRLFF. The CDR3 DNA reads as TGCGCCAGCAGCTTGGACCCGACGGGTGGGAGGCTGTTTTTT.

This clone was detected only once. The chain has TRBV7-2 and TRBJ1-2; TRBD1 aligns across 11 bases. CDR1 and CDR2 from the germline V gene are SGHTA and FQGNSA. J lost 4 bases, V lost 5 bases, and 3 bases had no gene match. The CDR3 covers 14 residues. CDR3 amino acids: CASSPGQGGYGYTF. In nucleotides, the CDR3 is TGTGCCAGCAGCCCGGGACAGGGGGGCTATGGCTACACCTTC.

This clone was detected a few times. The chain joins TRBV5-1 to TRBJ2-1; 11 bases match TRBD2. This CDR3 is built from 14 residues. In germline, CDR1 is SGHRS, CDR2 YFSETQ. Germline trimming cut 7 bases from V and 7 bases from J; bases unmatched to any gene: 7. CDR3 bases: TGCGCCAGCCAGACTAGCGGGGTGGGGAATGAGCAGTTCTTC. Translation gives CASQTSGVGNEQFF.

The chain couples TRBV4-1 to TRBJ1-2, with TRBD1 matching 10 bases. The CDR3 loop spans 15 amino acids. Trimming took 4 bases from V and 2 from J; bases not matched to a gene: 4. Per germline, CDR1 MGHRA and CDR2 YSYEKL. This chain's CDR3 is CASSLTTGGNYGYTF. CDR3 bases: TGCGCCAGCAGCCTCACGACAGGGGGCAACTATGGCTACACCTTC.

The V call is TRBV7-3, the J call TRBJ2-3; 7 bases are a match to TRBD1. The CDR3 is 14 amino acids. The V gene's germline CDR1 is SGHTA and CDR2 FQGTGA. V shed 4 bases, J shed 2 bases, and the junction held 3 bases outside the gene matches. The CDR3 nucleotides are TGTGCCAGCAGCTGGGACAGCTACACAGATACGCAGTATTTT. As protein: CASSWDSYTDTQYF.

The chain joins TRBV6-5 to TRBJ1-2; a possible D gene is TRBD1 (5 bases). V dropped 2 bases and J dropped 3 bases, with 10 bases sitting between them. Germline CDR1 reads MNHEY; CDR2 reads SVGAGI. CDR3 size: 14 residues. The CDR3 region is CASSYADRDYGYTF. CDR3 nucleotides: TGTGCCAGCAGTTACGCAGACAGAGACTATGGCTACACCTTC.

The chain combines TRBV6-5 with TRBJ2-1; 8 bases are shared with TRBD1. The CDR3 totals 14 residues. Germline V gives CDR1 MNHEY, CDR2 SVGAGI. V was clipped by 6 bases and J by 8 bases; unmatched bases: 9. The CDR3 sequence is CASSETQGAHEQFF. CDR3 in DNA: TGTGCCAGCAGCGAGACTCAGGGGGCCCATGAGCAGTTCTTC.

CDR3 nucleotides: TGTGCCAGCAGCTTTGGGGAGACGGGCGGGGAGCTGTTTTTT. Translated: CASSFGETGGELFF. V is TRBV11-2 and J is TRBJ2-2, with TRBD2 as a possible D gene (5 bases). CDR3 length equals 14 residues. V was shortened by 3 bases and J by 7 bases, with 12 bases between the two germline ends. Germline V CDR1 and CDR2: SGHAT, FQNNGV. Drawing the rest from reference TRBV11-2 and TRBJ2-2, the complete variable domain is EAGVAQSPRYKIIEKRQSVAFWCNPISGHATLYWYQQILGQGPKLLIQFQNNGVVDDSQLPKDRFSAERLKGVDSTLKIQPAKLEDSAVYLCASSFGETGGELFFGEGSRLTVL.

This clone appeared once. J is TRBJ2-3 and V is TRBV5-1; D not resolved. Germline CDR1 reads SGHRS; CDR2 reads YFSETQ. With 4 bases removed from V and 0 bases from J, the gap between germline ends came to 9 bases. The CDR3 totals 14 residues. The CDR3 sequence is CASSTSTSTDTQYF. CDR3 in DNA: TGCGCCAGCAGCACCTCAACTAGCACAGATACGCAGTATTTT.

The gene calls are TRBV2 and TRBJ2-5; a possible D gene is TRBD2 (6 bases). V was shortened by 6 bases and J by 4 bases, with 9 bases between the two germline ends. Germline V gene lookup returns CDR1 SNHLY and CDR2 FYNNEI. The CDR3 consists of 12 residues. In DNA, the CDR3 is TGTGCCAGCAGATGGGGAGGAGAGACCCAGTACTTC. It translates to CASRWGGETQYF. Using reference TRBV2 and TRBJ2-5 for the parts outside the CDR3, the full variable domain is EPEVTQTPSHQVTQMGQEVILRCVPISNHLYFYWYRQILGQKVEFLVSFYNNEISEKSEIFDDQFSVERPDGSNFTLKIRSTKLEDSAMYFCASRWGGETQYFGPGTRLLVL.

The CDR3 here is CASSYRQGHEKLFF. CDR3 bases: TGTGCCAGCAGCTACCGACAGGGACATGAAAAACTGTTTTTT. The rearrangement joins TRBV7-3 to TRBJ1-4; 7 bases line up with TRBD1. J gave up 6 bases and V 4 bases, and 5 bases lay outside the gene matches. Looked up from germline, CDR1 is SGHTA and CDR2 is FQGTGA. This CDR3 contains 14 residues.

The chain carries TRBV5-1 and TRBJ2-2; 12 positions match TRBD2. Germline V lookup: CDR1 SGHRS, CDR2 YFSETQ. CDR3 size: 17 residues. V gave up 4 bases and J gave up 0 bases; unmatched junction bases: 4. In nucleotides, the CDR3 is TGCGCCAGCAGCCTGACTAGCGGGGGAGCGAACACCGGGGAGCTGTTTTTT. Translating it yields CASSLTSGGANTGELFF.

The chain employs TRBV9 and TRBJ1-4; 8 bases match TRBD1. V shed 4 bases and J 7 bases; nucleotides not matched to a gene: 6. Germline V lookup: CDR1 SGDLS, CDR2 YYNGEE. The CDR3 is 14 residues long. CDR3 amino acids: CASSFGQGGEKLFF. Written as DNA, the CDR3 is TGTGCCAGCAGCTTCGGACAGGGCGGTGAAAAACTGTTTTTT.

The chain joins TRBV4-1 to TRBJ2-4, with TRBD2 matching over 15 bases. This CDR3 spans 19 amino acids. Germline assignment: CDR1 MGHRA and CDR2 YSYEKL. J lost 1 base, V lost 4 bases, and 8 bases had no gene match. The CDR3 DNA reads TGCGCCAGCAGCCCTCGGACTAGCGGGGGGGCCTCGGCCAAAAACATTCAGTACTTC. It codes for CASSPRTSGGASAKNIQYF.

This chain uses TRBV18 with TRBJ1-1; D uncertain. The germline CDR1 and CDR2 sequences are KGHSH and LQKENI. V lost 6 bases and J lost 5, with 13 bases in between. This CDR3 has 13 residues. This chain's CDR3 is CASSLWVTTEAFF. Written as DNA, the CDR3 is TGTGCCAGCTCGCTGTGGGTGACTACTGAAGCTTTCTTT.

J is TRBJ1-6 and V is TRBV11-2; 10 bases map to TRBD1. V dropped 4 bases and J dropped 10; count of bases not matched to a gene: 4. The V gene's germline CDR1 is SGHAT and CDR2 FQNNGV. The CDR3 loop spans 14 amino acids. The DNA for the CDR3 is TGTGCCAGCAGCTACGGGACAGGGGAATCACCCCTCCACTTT. This encodes CASSYGTGESPLHF.

This clone was seen only a few times. This chain links TRBV5-4 with TRBJ2-2; the D is unclear. CDR1 SGHNT and CDR2 YYREEE come from the germline V gene (reference sequence). This CDR3 is 12 amino acids long. V lost 7 bases, J lost 5 bases, and 9 bases lay in between. For the CDR3, the DNA is TGTGCCAGCCGCGGCGGTACCGGGGAGCTGTTTTTT. The encoded protein is CASRGGTGELFF.

The rearrangement uses TRBV4-3 and TRBJ1-4, with 9 bases matching TRBD1. The V gene end was trimmed by 0 bases and the J gene end by 8 bases; junction bases not matched to a gene: 13. Germline CDR1 LGHNA, CDR2 YSLEER. This CDR3 has 18 amino acids. The CDR3 here is CASSQDFSSDRGGEKLFF. CDR3 DNA: TGCGCCAGCAGCCAAGACTTTTCCTCTGACAGGGGGGGGGAAAAACTGTTTTTT.

The V and J genes are TRBV5-6 and TRBJ2-1; 7 bases align to TRBD2. Germline V lookup: CDR1 SGHDT, CDR2 YYEEEE. V shed 4 bases, J shed 5 bases, and the junction held 9 bases outside the gene matches. The CDR3 consists of 15 residues. As DNA, the CDR3 is TGTGCCAGCAGCCCCGGGACTACCTACGACAATGAGCAGTTCTTC. It specifies CASSPGTTYDNEQFF.

The chain recombines TRBV5-1 with TRBJ1-2, with D perhaps TRBD1 (6 bases). V lost 0 bases to trimming and J lost 6 bases, with 27 bases between them. Per germline, CDR1 SGHRS and CDR2 YFSETQ. The CDR3 contains 19 residues. The CDR3 is CASSLDRRRGRGAGNGYTF. The CDR3 DNA reads TGCGCCAGCAGCTTGGATCGTCGTCGGGGCCGGGGGGCCGGAAATGGCTACACCTTC.

J is TRBJ1-5 and V is TRBV19; maybe TRBD1 (6 bases). Trimming shortened V by 6 bases and J by 6 bases, and 18 bases separated the two germline ends. Germline CDR1 and CDR2: LNHDA and SQIVND (reference sequence). This CDR3 spans 15 amino acids. The CDR3 protein is CASRPRGHQGQPQHF. The CDR3 region has the DNA TGTGCCAGTAGACCACGGGGACACCAAGGTCAGCCCCAGCATTTT.